This T cell receptor beta chain was captured in a study of T cell repertoires in cytomegalovirus infection. Whole-study context: Signatures in public TCR beta sequences pointed to both CMV infection and matching HLA type.

TCRdb re-derived calls from the reads in MiXCR, one entry per CDR3 protein. The sample consists of around 750,000 distinct CDR3 sequences, less than 35% of them appearing once. Only one count was recorded for this clonotype. Its antigen is as yet unknown. The CDR3 is 16 amino acids. V shed 7 bases and J 4 bases; nucleotides not matched to a gene: 13. CDR1 MNHEY and CDR2 SVGAGI come from the germline V gene. Sequencing was performed on cultured CD8+ T cells from PBMCs, taken from culture after CMV antigen stimulation. The receptor's source is a human donor in good health (CMV status not recorded). Some clones in this sample may be carry-over from other donors' samples. The rearrangement uses TRBV6-5 and TRBJ2-1, with 7 bases aligning to TRBD2. The CDR3 bases are TGTGCCAGCACCTACTCGGAACAGCGGGGTTACAATGAGCAGTTCTTC. Protein sequence: CASTYSEQRGYNEQFF.